This T cell receptor beta chain was found in a study of blood T cell repertoires in COVID-19. Study details: The United States, Italy and Spain supplied acute and convalescent COVID-19 samples. T cells, B-cell-depleted T cells, or PBMCs supplied cDNA or gDNA.

In the authors' workflow: Amplification of reference gene primers provided the estimated nucleated cell counts. Repertoires were generated with immunoSEQ multiplex PCR, while TCRdb's copy carries only in-frame clones and drops some. That table supplies the V and J calls and clone size; D and trimming were determined from the DNA. The table shows about 140,000 clones, with about 88% occurring only once. The TCR originated in a man over 45 with active or convalescent COVID-19. Input material: peripheral blood.

Here the CDR3 reads CASSQLAGLYNEQFF. The CDR3 DNA is TGCGCCAGCAGTCAACTAGCGGGCTTGTACAATGAGCAGTTCTTC. The chain couples TRBV10-1 to TRBJ2-1, with 9 positions matching TRBD2. Trimming at V came to 5 bases and at J to 4 bases, leaving 6 bases not matched to a gene. This CDR3 is built from 15 residues. Germline V gene lookup returns CDR1 WNHNN and CDR2 SYGVQD (reference sequence).